These 2 T cell receptor beta chains were all obtained from the same sample, sequenced in a study of identical twins (dated by TCRdb to between 2015 and 2016). Library prep was done by 5' RACE. Sequencing instrument: Illumina HiSeq 2000. TCRdb trimmed the raw reads at Q25, called clones with MiXCR and kept productive beta chains. Each CDR3 protein gets just one entry, which takes the most common genes and DNA from the rows behind it. The sample has under 900,000 distinct CDR3 sequences on record, around 12% of them singletons. The top ten constitute 1.5% to 2% of the sample. The same data also went into a second study, on yellow fever vaccine responses in identical twins.

Sequenced material: PBMCs. Receptors were obtained from a woman aged 18-35 years in good health.

This clonotype was seen ten or more times. The V call is TRBV20-1, the J call TRBJ2-3; no firm D call. Trimming took 0 bases from V and 2 from J, leaving 3 bases between them. This CDR3 spans 12 amino acids. Germline V CDR1 and CDR2: DFQATT, SNEGSKA (reference sequence). CDR3: CSARDTTDTQYF. The CDR3 region has the DNA TGCAGTGCTAGAGACACCACAGATACGCAGTATTTT.

V usage is TRBV20-1 and J usage is TRBJ2-3; 10 bases line up with TRBD2. The J segment lost 2 bases and the V segment lost 0 bases, leaving 8 bases of the junction unmatched. The CDR3 loop spans 17 amino acids. The V gene's germline CDR1 is DFQATT and CDR2 SNEGSKA (reference sequence). The CDR3 protein is CSARDKGGTSATDTQYF. CDR3 DNA: TGCAGTGCTAGAGATAAGGGTGGGACTAGCGCCACAGATACGCAGTATTTT.